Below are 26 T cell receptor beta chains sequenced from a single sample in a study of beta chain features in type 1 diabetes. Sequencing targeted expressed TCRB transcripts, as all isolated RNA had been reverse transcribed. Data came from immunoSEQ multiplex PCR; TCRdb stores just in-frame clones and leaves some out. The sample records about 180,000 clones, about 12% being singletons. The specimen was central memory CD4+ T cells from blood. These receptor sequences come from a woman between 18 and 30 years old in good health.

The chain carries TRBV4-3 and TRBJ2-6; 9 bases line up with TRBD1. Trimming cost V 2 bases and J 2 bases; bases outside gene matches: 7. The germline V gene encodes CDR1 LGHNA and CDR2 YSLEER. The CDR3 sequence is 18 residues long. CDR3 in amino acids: CASSQKWDRVAGANVLTF. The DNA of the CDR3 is TGCGCCAGCAGCCAAAAATGGGACAGGGTAGCTGGGGCCAACGTCCTGACTTTC.

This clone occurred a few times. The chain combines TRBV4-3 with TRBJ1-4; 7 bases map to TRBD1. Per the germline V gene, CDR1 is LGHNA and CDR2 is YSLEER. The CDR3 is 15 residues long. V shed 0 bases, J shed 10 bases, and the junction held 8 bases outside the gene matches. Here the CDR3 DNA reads TGCGCCAGCAGCCAAGAGATAACAGGGGTGGGAAAACTGTTTTTT. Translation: CASSQEITGVGKLFF.

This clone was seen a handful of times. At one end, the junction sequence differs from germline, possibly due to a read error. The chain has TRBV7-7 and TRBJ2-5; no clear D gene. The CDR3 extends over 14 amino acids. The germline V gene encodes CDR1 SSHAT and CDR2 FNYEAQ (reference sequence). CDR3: CASSLGPTRETQYF. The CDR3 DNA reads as TGTGCTAGCAGCTTAGGTCCCACCCGGGAGACCCAGTACTTC.

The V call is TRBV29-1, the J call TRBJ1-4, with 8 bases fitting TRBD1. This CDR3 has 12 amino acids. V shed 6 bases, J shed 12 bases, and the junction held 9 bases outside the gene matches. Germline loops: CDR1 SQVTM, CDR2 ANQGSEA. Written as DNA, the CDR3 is TGCAGCGTCCGGACAGGGCAGGCAGAACTGTTTTTT. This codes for CSVRTGQAELFF.

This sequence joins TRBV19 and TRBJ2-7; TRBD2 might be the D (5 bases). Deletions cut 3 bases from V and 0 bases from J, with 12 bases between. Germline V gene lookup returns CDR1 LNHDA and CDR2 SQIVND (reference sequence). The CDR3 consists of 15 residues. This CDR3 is CASSINREGSYEQYF. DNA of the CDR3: TGTGCCAGTAGTATCAACCGGGAAGGCTCCTACGAGCAGTACTTC.

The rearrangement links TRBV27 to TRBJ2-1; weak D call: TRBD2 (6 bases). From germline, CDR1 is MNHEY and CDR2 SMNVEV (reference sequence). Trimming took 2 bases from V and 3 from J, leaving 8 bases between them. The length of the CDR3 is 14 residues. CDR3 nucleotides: TGTGCCAGCAGTTTAGTGGGACTCTACAATGAGCAGTTCTTC. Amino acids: CASSLVGLYNEQFF.

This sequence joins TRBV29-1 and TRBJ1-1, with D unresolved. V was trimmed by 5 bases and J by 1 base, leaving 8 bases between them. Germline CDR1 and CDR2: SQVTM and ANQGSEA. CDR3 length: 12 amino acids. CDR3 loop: CSVPPSNTEAFF. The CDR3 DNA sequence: TGCAGCGTTCCTCCTTCGAACACTGAAGCTTTCTTT.

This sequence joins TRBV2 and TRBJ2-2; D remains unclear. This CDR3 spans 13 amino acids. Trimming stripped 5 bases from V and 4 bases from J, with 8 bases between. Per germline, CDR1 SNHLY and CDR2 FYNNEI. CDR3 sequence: CASSSKLTGELFF. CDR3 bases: TGTGCCAGCAGTAGTAAACTCACCGGGGAGCTGTTTTTT.

The CDR3 protein is CASSRGVALTYNEQFF. In DNA form, the CDR3 reads TGTGCCAGTAGTCGCGGGGTCGCCCTGACCTACAATGAGCAGTTCTTC. The gene calls are TRBV19 and TRBJ2-1; D is possibly TRBD2 (6 bases). Trimming shortened V by 5 bases and J by 2 bases, and 16 bases separated the two germline ends. The CDR3 runs 16 residues. Germline CDR1 reads LNHDA; CDR2 reads SQIVND (reference sequence).

DNA of the CDR3: TGTGCCAGCAGCCAAGATTTGGCGAGGGAGCGCGAGCAGTACTTC. This encodes CASSQDLAREREQYF. The chain employs TRBV4-2 and TRBJ2-7; TRBD2 might be the D (5 bases). With 0 bases removed from V and 6 bases from J, the gap between germline ends came to 15 bases. Germline-derived CDR1 and CDR2 are LGHNA and YNFKEQ. This CDR3 region has 15 residues.

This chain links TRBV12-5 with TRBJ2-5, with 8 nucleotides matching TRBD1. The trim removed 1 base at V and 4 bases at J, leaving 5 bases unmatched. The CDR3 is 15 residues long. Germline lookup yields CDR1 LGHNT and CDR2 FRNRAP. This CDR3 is CASGLGATGAETQYF. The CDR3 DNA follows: TGTGCTAGTGGTTTGGGAGCGACAGGGGCAGAGACCCAGTACTTC.

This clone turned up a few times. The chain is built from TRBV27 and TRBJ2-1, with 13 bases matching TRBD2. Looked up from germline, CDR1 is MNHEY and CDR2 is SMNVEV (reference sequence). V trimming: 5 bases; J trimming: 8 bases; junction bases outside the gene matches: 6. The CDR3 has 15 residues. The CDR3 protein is CASSAGLAGVHEQFF. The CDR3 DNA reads TGTGCCAGCAGTGCCGGACTAGCGGGAGTCCATGAGCAGTTCTTC.

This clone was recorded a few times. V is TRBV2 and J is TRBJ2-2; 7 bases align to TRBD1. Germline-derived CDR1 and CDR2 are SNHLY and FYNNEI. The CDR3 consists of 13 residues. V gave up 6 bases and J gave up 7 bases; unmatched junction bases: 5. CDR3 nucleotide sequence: TGTGCCAGCAGAACAACAGGGGTCGGGGAGCTGTTTTTT. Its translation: CASRTTGVGELFF.

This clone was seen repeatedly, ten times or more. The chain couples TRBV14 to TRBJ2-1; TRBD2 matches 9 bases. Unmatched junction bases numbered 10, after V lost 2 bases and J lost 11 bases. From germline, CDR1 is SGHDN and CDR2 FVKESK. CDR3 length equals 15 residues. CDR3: CASSQQSSGAAKQFF. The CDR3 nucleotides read TGTGCCAGCAGCCAACAGTCTAGCGGGGCCGCTAAGCAGTTCTTC.

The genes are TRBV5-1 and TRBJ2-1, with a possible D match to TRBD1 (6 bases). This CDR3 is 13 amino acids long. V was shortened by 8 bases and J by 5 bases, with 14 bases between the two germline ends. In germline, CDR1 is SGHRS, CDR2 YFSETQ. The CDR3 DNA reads TGCGCCAGTAAGGAAGGACAGAACAATGAGCAGTTCTTC. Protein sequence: CASKEGQNNEQFF.

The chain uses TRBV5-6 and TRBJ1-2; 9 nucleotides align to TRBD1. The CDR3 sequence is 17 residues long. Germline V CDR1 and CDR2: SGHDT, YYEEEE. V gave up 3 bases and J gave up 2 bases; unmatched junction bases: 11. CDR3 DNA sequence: TGTGCCAGCAGCTACCTTACCCACAGGGGGCGGAACTATGGCTACACCTTC. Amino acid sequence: CASSYLTHRGRNYGYTF.

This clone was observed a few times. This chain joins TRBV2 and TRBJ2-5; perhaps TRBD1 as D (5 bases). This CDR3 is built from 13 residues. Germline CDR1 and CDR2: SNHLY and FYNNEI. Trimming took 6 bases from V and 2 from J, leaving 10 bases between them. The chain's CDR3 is CASRQGPQETQYF. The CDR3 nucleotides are TGTGCCAGCAGGCAGGGCCCTCAAGAGACCCAGTACTTC.

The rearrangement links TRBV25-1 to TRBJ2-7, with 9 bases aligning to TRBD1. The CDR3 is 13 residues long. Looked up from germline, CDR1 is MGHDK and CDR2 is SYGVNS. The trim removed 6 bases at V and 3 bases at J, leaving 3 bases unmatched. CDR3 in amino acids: CASRGQGFYEQYF. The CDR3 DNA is TGTGCCAGCAGAGGACAGGGGTTCTACGAGCAGTACTTC.

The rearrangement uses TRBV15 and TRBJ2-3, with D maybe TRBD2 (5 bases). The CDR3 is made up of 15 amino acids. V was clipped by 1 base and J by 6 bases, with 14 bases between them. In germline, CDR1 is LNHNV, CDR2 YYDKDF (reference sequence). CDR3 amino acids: CATSRGVEGRDTQYF. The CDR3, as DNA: TGTGCCACCAGCAGAGGCGTTGAGGGAAGGGATACGCAGTATTTT.

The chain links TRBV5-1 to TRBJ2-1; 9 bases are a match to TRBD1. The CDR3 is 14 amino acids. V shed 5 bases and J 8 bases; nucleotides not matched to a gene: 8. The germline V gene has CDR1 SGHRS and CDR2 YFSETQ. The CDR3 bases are TGCGCCAGCAGTTCCGGGACAGGGTTCGATGAGCAGTTCTTC. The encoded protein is CASSSGTGFDEQFF.

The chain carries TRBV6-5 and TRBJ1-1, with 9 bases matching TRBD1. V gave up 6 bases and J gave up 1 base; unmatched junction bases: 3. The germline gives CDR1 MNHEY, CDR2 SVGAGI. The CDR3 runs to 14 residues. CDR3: CASRKTGGNTEAFF. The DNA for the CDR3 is TGTGCCAGCAGGAAGACAGGGGGGAACACTGAAGCTTTCTTT.

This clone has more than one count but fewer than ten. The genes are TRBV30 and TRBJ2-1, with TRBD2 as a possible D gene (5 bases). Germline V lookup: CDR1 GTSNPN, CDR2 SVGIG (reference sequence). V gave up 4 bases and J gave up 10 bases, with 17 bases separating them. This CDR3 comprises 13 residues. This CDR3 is CAWNHRRGNEQFF. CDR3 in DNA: TGTGCCTGGAACCACCGACGGGGAAACGAGCAGTTCTTC. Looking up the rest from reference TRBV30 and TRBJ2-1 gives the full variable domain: SQTIHQWPATLVQPVGSPLSLECTVEGTSNPNLYWYRQAAGRGLQLLFYSVGIGQISSEVPQNLSASRPQDRQFILSSKKLLLSDSGFYLCAWNHRRGNEQFFGPGTRLTVL.

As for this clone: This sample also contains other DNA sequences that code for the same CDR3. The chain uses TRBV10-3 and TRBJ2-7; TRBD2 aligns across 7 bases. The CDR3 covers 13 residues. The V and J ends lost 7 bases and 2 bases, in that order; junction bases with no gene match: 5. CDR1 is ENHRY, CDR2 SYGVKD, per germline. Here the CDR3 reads CAITSGDPYEQYF. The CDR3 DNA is TGTGCCATCACTAGCGGCGATCCCTACGAGCAGTACTTC.

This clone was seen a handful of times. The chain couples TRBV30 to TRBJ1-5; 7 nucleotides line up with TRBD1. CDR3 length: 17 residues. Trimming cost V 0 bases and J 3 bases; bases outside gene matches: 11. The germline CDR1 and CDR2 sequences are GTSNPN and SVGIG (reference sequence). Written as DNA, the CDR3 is TGTGCCTGGAGTGTACGCAGGGGCAGGGGGGACAATCAGCCCCAGCATTTT. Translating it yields CAWSVRRGRGDNQPQHF.

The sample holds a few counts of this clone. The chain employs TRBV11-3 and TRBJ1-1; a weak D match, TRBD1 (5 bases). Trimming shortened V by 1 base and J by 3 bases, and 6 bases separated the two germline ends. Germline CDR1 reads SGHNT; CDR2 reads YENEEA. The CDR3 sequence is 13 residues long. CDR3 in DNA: TGTGCCAGCAGCTTAGGGGGGGACACTGAAGCTTTCTTT. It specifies CASSLGGDTEAFF.

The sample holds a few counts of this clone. The chain's CDR3 is CASSFDRTEQYF. The CDR3 DNA reads TGTGCCAGCAGTTTCGACAGGACCGAGCAGTACTTC. The chain links TRBV6-5 to TRBJ2-7, with D possibly TRBD1 on 6 matching bases. This CDR3 comprises 12 residues. V was pared by 4 bases and J by 6 bases, with 10 bases between. Germline V gene data show CDR1 as MNHEY and CDR2 as SVGAGI.